This TCR beta chain was identified during a study of CD8 T cells in ankylosing spondylitis. CDR3 length equals 14 residues. V was clipped by 3 bases and J by 6 bases; unmatched bases: 8. From the 5' RACE reads, TCRdb called clonotypes with MiXCR, one entry per CDR3 protein. The profile shows about 250,000 distinct CDR3 sequences, approximately 30% of them singletons. The rearrangement links TRBV12-3 or TRBV12-4 to TRBJ2-7; 7 bases fit TRBD2. The clonotype was recovered from a male donor with ankylosing spondylitis or in good health (not recorded which). Sequenced sample: blood, either unsorted or a sorted T cell fraction (not recorded which). The CDR3 DNA follows: TGTGCCAGCAGTTTTTCTGTCGGGGGGTCCGAGCAGTACTTC. It encodes CASSFSVGGSEQYF.